This T cell receptor (beta chain) appears in the sequencing data of a study of blood T cells in healthy people across ages. Per germline, CDR1 KGHSH and CDR2 LQKENI. The CDR3 runs 13 residues. Trimming took 2 bases from V and 6 from J, leaving 8 bases between them. Extraction of total RNA produced a minimum of 6 micrograms from each sample. A second roughly 6 to 12 cycle PCR used barcoded and J-beta primers. Each CDR3 protein gets one entry after TCRdb re-called the 5' RACE reads with MiXCR. The sample comprises hundreds of thousands of distinct CDR3 sequences, 58% of which are singletons, and over 30% rests with the top ten.

This receptor was obtained from a man in his 60s in good health. Sequencing was carried out using blood. The V and J genes are TRBV18 and TRBJ2-1; D is uncertain. This CDR3 is CASSPVDINEQFF. CDR3 DNA: TGTGCCAGCTCACCAGTCGATATCAATGAGCAGTTCTTC.